This T cell receptor (beta chain) was profiled in a study of T cell responses to AZD1222 COVID-19 vaccine. CDR1 and CDR2 from the germline V gene are SGHTA and FQGNSA. Trimming cost V 5 bases and J 4 bases; bases outside gene matches: 8. The CDR3 spans 17 residues. Using immunoSEQ multiplex PCR, the repertoire was profiled, and TCRdb retains in-frame clones only, with some absent. The sample lists around 70,000 clones; around nine tenths were seen once. The V gene is TRBV7-2, the J gene TRBJ2-7; the match to TRBD2 covers 16 bases. This specimen consisted of peripheral blood, obtained on day 0 of AZD1222 vaccination. The TCR was taken from an adult in good health. The CDR3 DNA reads as TGTGCCAGCAGCCGGGGACTAGCGGGAGGGCGACTTTACGAGCAGTACTTC. As protein: CASSRGLAGGRLYEQYF. The full variable domain, rest sourced from reference TRBV7-2 and TRBJ2-7, is GAGVSQSPSNKVTEKGKDVELRCDPISGHTALYWYRQSLGQGLEFLIYFQGNSAPDKSGLPSDRFSAERTGGSVSTLTIQRTQQEDSAVYLCASSRGLAGGRLYEQYFGPGTRLTVT.